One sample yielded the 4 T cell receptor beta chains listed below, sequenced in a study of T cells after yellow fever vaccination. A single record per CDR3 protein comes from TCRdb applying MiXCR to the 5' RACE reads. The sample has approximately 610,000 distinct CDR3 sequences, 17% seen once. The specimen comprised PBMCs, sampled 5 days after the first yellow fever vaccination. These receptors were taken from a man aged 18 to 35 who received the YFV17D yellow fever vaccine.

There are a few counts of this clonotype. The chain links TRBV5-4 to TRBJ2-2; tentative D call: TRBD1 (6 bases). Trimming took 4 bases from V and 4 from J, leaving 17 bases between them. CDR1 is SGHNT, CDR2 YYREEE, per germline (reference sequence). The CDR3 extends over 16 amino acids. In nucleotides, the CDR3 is TGTGCCAGCAGCCCGGACAGTCAACTCTCCACCGGGGAGCTGTTTTTT. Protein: CASSPDSQLSTGELFF.

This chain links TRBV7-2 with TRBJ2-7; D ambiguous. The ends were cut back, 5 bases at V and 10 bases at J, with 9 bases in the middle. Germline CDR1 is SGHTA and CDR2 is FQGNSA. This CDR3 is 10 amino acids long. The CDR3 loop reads CASSKILQYV. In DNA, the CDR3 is TGTGCCAGCAGCAAGATTCTTCAGTACGTC.

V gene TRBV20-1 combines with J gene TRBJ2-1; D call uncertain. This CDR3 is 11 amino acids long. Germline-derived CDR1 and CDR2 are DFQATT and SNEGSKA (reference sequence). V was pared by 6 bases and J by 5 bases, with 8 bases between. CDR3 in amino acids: CSALRHNEQFF. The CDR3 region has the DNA TGCAGTGCCCTAAGACACAATGAGCAGTTCTTC.

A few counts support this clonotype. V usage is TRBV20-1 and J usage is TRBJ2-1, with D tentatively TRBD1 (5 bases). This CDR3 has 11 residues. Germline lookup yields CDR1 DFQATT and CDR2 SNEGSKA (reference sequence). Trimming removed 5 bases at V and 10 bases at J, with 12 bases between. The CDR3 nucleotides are TGCAGTGCTTCCAAGACAGTCGAGCAGTTCTTC. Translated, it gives CSASKTVEQFF.